Listed below are T cell receptor beta chains from one sample, sequenced in a study of cytomegalovirus exposure and HLA in healthy donors. The table came from immunoSEQ multiplex PCR; TCRdb's copy has only in-frame clones and leaves some out. This table holds some 34,000 clones. What was sequenced was PBMCs. Receptor source: a man between 40 and 49 years old in good health and CMV-seronegative. Each CDR3 is given without its conserved first and last residue.

j_gene,v_gene,len,CDR3aa
TRBJ2-5,TRBV29-1,9,SSRGVETQY
TRBJ2-3,TRBV14,13,ASSVVAGAGDTQY
TRBJ2-2,TRBV7-9,13,ASSGAISNTGELF
TRBJ2-7,TRBV25-1,15,ASSPGASGSRAYEQY
TRBJ1-2,TRBV4-3,12,ASSDWDRAYGYT
TRBJ2-1,TRBV15,14,ATSRDQGGRANEQF
TRBJ2-7,TRBV5-4,13,ASSGRDRGVGEQY
TRBJ2-7,TRBV18,14,ASSGTGGLAPYEQY
TRBJ2-1,TRBV29-1,13,SVDLAGNRGNEQF
TRBJ1-5,TRBV7-2,11,ASRGYSNQPQH
TRBJ1-2,TRBV25-1,12,ASSDRDRAFGYT